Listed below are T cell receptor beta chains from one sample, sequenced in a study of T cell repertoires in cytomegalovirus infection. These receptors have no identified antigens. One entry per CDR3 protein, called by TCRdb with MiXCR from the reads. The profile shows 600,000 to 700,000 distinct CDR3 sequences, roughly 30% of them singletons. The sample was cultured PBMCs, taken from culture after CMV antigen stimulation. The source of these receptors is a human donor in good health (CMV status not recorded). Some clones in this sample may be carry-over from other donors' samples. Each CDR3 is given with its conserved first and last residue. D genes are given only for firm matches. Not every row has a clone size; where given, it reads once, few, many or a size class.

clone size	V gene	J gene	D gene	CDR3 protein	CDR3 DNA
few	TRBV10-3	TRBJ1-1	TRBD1	CAIRIQGAAGTEAFF	TGTGCCATCAGGATACAGGGGGCCGCGGGCACTGAAGCTTTCTTT
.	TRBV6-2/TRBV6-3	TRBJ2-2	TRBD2	CASSFAGAVGELFF	TGTGCCAGCAGTTTTGCGGGAGCGGTCGGGGAGCTGTTTTTT
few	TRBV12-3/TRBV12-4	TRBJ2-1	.	CASSFDSNEQFF	TGTGCCAGCAGTTTTGACAGCAATGAGCAGTTCTTC
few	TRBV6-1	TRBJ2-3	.	CASSEVGSTSTDTQYF	TGTGCCAGCAGTGAAGTCGGGAGCACTAGCACAGATACGCAGTATTTT
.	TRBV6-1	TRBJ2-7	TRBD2	CASSDRTSGGYEQYF	TGTGCCAGCAGTGACAGGACTAGCGGGGGTTACGAGCAGTACTTC
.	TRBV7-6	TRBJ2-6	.	CASSLVPGGANVLTF	TGTGCCAGCAGCTTAGTCCCCGGTGGGGCCAACGTCCTGACTTTC
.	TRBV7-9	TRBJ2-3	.	CASSLIQTEGYF	TGTGCCAGCAGCTTAATACAGACTGAGGGGTATTTT
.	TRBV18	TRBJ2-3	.	CASSPTRADTQYF	TGTGCCAGCTCACCAACGCGGGCAGATACGCAGTATTTT
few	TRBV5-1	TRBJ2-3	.	CASSLNVGQTQYF	TGCGCCAGCAGCTTGAACGTCGGGCAAACGCAGTATTTT
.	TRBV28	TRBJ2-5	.	CASSLISRGRETQYF	TGTGCCAGCAGTTTAATCAGCAGGGGCAGAGAGACCCAGTACTTC
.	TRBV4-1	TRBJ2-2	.	CASSPFVGTGELFF	TGCGCCAGCAGCCCCTTTGTGGGGACCGGGGAGCTGTTTTTT
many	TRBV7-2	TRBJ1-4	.	CASSPRPGRGSEKLFF	TGTGCCAGCAGCCCTCGCCCGGGCAGGGGAAGCGAAAAACTGTTTTTT
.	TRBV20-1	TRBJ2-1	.	CSIYELNGEQFF	TGCAGTATCTATGAATTGAATGGTGAGCAGTTCTTC
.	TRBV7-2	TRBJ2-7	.	CASSLSSGGSYEQYF	TGTGCCAGCAGCTTATCCTCTGGGGGCTCCTACGAGCAGTACTTC
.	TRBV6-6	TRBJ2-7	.	CASSYSDPYEQYF	TGTGCCAGCAGTTACTCCGACCCTTACGAGCAGTACTTC
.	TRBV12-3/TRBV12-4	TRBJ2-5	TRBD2	CASILWGSGEGETQYF	TGTGCCAGCATCCTTTGGGGGTCCGGGGAGGGAGAGACCCAGTACTTC
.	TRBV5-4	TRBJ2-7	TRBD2	CASSSRLAEGGYEQYF	TGTGCCAGCAGCTCGAGACTAGCGGAGGGGGGCTACGAGCAGTACTTC
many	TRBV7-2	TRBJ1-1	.	CASSLRRGTEAFF	TGTGCCAGCAGCTTACGGCGGGGTACTGAAGCTTTCTTT
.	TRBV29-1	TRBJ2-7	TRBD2	CSVLSGSSYEQYF	TGCAGCGTTCTCAGCGGGAGCTCCTACGAGCAGTACTTC
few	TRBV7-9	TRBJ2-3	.	CASTKASTDTQYF	TGTGCCAGCACCAAGGCCAGCACAGATACGCAGTATTTT
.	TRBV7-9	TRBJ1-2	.	CASSLNLGYTF	TGTGCCAGCAGCTTAAACCTGGGCTACACCTTC
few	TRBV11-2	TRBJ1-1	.	CASSRRTENTEAFF	TGTGCCAGCAGCCGGCGGACAGAGAACACTGAAGCTTTCTTT
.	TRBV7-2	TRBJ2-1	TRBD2	CASSTGGAGGNEQFF	TGTGCCAGCAGCACGGGGGGAGCGGGAGGAAATGAGCAGTTCTTC
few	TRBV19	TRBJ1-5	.	CASSRPRTGPNQPQHF	TGTGCCAGTAGTCGACCCCGGACTGGACCGAACCAGCCCCAGCATTTT
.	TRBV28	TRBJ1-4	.	CASSLEAGSHEKLFF	TGTGCCAGCAGTTTAGAGGCGGGGAGCCATGAAAAACTGTTTTTT
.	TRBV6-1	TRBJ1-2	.	CASSALQGNYGYTF	TGTGCCAGCAGTGCCCTACAGGGTAACTATGGCTACACCTTC
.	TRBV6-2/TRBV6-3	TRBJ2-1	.	CASNRGLATHEQFF	TGTGCCAGCAACCGTGGGCTAGCGACTCATGAGCAGTTCTTC
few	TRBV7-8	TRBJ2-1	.	CASSLIIVSGQFF	TGTGCCAGCAGCTTAATTATCGTTAGCGGGCAGTTCTTC
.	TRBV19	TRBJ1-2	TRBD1	CASRGTGGRYGYTF	TGTGCCAGTAGAGGGACAGGGGGTCGCTATGGCTACACCTTC
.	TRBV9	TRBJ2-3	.	CASSVEGNTDTQYF	TGTGCCAGCAGCGTAGAAGGAAACACAGATACGCAGTATTTT
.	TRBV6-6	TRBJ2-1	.	CASSYFGAGQSDEQFF	TGTGCCAGCAGTTACTTTGGGGCTGGACAATCCGATGAGCAGTTCTTC